This T cell receptor (beta chain) was sequenced in a study of cytomegalovirus exposure and HLA in healthy donors. V was pared by 0 bases and J by 3 bases, with 11 bases of the junction left unmatched. Germline V gives CDR1 SGDLS, CDR2 YYNGEE. The CDR3 totals 20 residues. 60 Vbeta and 13 Jbeta primers were used in PCR. Sequenced by immunoSEQ multiplex PCR; TCRdb stores in-frame clones only, minus some. Among some 150,000 clones listed, approximately 84% were seen once. The receptor's source is a woman under 30 in good health and CMV-seronegative. This sequence joins TRBV9 and TRBJ2-6, with 11 bases fitting TRBD1. The sample taken for sequencing was PBMCs. This CDR3 reads CASSVDLRDRGTSGANVLTF. The CDR3 bases are TGTGCCAGCAGCGTAGACCTCCGGGACAGGGGGACAAGTGGGGCCAACGTCCTGACTTTC.